The 32 T cell receptor beta chains presented below share a single source sample, sequenced in a study of T cells in Graves' hyperthyroidism and ophthalmopathy. RNA transcripts served as the template for amplifying TCR beta CDR3 regions. The HTBI set primed first-round TCR CDR3 RT-PCR. TCRdb ran MiXCR on the multiplex PCR reads and lists one entry per CDR3 protein. Of roughly 420,000 distinct CDR3 sequences listed, around 16% are singletons. The sequencing sample was made of blood. The receptor set was obtained from a woman aged 18-29 years with Graves' hyperthyroidism.

This clonotype was seen only a few times. A much larger clone differs from this one at a single base, so this may be a read error. The chain joins TRBV6-5 to TRBJ2-7; 8 bases are shared with TRBD1. The CDR3 extends over 15 amino acids. Germline V gene sequence: CDR1 MNHEY, CDR2 SVGAGI. The CDR3, as DNA: TGTGCCAGCAGTCTACAGGACAGGGTCTCCTACGGGCAGTACTTC. Its protein is CASSLQDRVSYGQYF.

This clonotype was counted between two and nine times. A read error may explain this, as a much larger clone is one base away. The chain joins TRBV11-2 to TRBJ2-5, with D hard to call. CDR3 length: 15 residues. Germline V gene sequence: CDR1 SGHAT, CDR2 FQNNGV. In DNA, the CDR3 is TGTGCCAGCAGCTTAGGTGGGTCGGACCAAGAGGCCCAGTACTTC. Translation gives CASSLGGSDQEAQYF.

V usage is TRBV6-5 and J usage is TRBJ1-4; maybe TRBD1 (6 bases). Per germline, CDR1 MNHEY and CDR2 SVGAGI. The V end was cut by 5 bases, the J end by 4 bases, with 17 bases between. The CDR3 spans 16 residues. This chain's CDR3 is CASSVNTGTGNEKLFF. The CDR3 DNA sequence: TGTGCCAGCAGTGTTAATACAGGGACGGGTAATGAAAAACTGTTTTTT.

V and J are TRBV5-8 and TRBJ1-2; D call uncertain. This CDR3 comprises 16 residues. From germline, CDR1 is SGHTS and CDR2 YDEGEE. V dropped 4 bases and J dropped 2 bases, with 18 bases sitting between them. CDR3 DNA: TGTGCCAGCAGCCCCCTTTTTGGGCTGTCCAACTATGGCTACACCTTC. Residues: CASSPLFGLSNYGYTF.

This clonotype was found many times. The J gene is TRBJ1-1, the V gene TRBV7-2; 8 bases align to TRBD1. Germline V CDR1 and CDR2: SGHTA, FQGNSA. Trimming cost V 4 bases and J 4 bases; bases outside gene matches: 5. This CDR3 spans 14 amino acids. In DNA form, the CDR3 reads TGTGCCAGCAGCTCAACAGGGGGGGTCACTGAAGCTTTCTTT. Amino acids: CASSSTGGVTEAFF.

This clonotype was counted ten times or more. The V call is TRBV20-1, the J call TRBJ1-4, with D perhaps matching TRBD1 (5 bases). V was trimmed by 0 bases and J by 0 bases, leaving 11 bases between them. Germline values: CDR1 DFQATT, CDR2 SNEGSKA (reference sequence). CDR3 length: 16 amino acids. The CDR3 protein is CSARDHGGATNEKLFF. DNA for the CDR3: TGCAGTGCTAGAGATCATGGGGGGGCAACTAATGAAAAACTGTTTTTT.

This clonotype has a count of ten or more. The chain employs TRBV7-9 and TRBJ2-3; weak D call: TRBD1 (5 bases). Per the germline V gene, CDR1 is SEHNR and CDR2 is FQNEAQ (reference sequence). Trimming shortened V by 0 bases and J by 0 bases, and 10 bases separated the two germline ends. The CDR3 length is 16 residues. This CDR3 reads CASSLARQGSTDTQYF. Here the CDR3 DNA reads TGTGCCAGCAGCTTAGCGAGGCAGGGAAGCACAGATACGCAGTATTTT.

This chain joins TRBV2 and TRBJ2-3, with 9 bases matching TRBD2. The CDR3 extends over 14 amino acids. The junction had 5 bases not matched to a gene; V was cut back by 8 bases and J by 2 bases. Germline CDR1 is SNHLY and CDR2 is FYNNEI. CDR3 sequence reads: CASLTSGPTDTQYF. In DNA form, the CDR3 reads TGTGCCAGCTTGACTAGCGGTCCCACAGATACGCAGTATTTT.

This clonotype has only a few counts. This chain joins TRBV6-1 and TRBJ2-7; possible D gene TRBD2, 5 bases. With 6 bases removed from V and 3 bases from J, the gap between germline ends came to 12 bases. The CDR3 spans 13 residues. CDR1 MNHNS and CDR2 SASEGT come from the germline V gene. The CDR3 is CASRSGGYYEQYF. The DNA for the CDR3 is TGTGCCAGCAGGAGCGGAGGATACTACGAGCAGTACTTC.

This clonotype was found many times. At one of its ends the junction is not consistent with the germline gene, which may arise from a read error. In DNA, the CDR3 is TGCAGTGCCCTAGCCTCATCCTCCAATGAGCAGTTCTTC. Amino acids: CSALASSSNEQFF. V is TRBV20-1 and J is TRBJ2-1; a possible D gene is TRBD2 (5 bases). The CDR3 loop spans 13 amino acids. Germline CDR1 is DFQATT and CDR2 is SNEGSKA (reference sequence).

This clonotype was picked up one time. This sequence joins TRBV11-3 and TRBJ2-7; 14 bases line up with TRBD2. The CDR3 has 15 amino acids. Trimming cost V 5 bases and J 7 bases; bases outside gene matches: 7. Germline CDR1 SGHNT, CDR2 YENEEA. CDR3: CASSIGLAGGGEQYF. Here the CDR3 DNA reads TGTGCCAGCAGCATCGGACTAGCGGGAGGAGGGGAGCAGTACTTC.

This clonotype has at least ten counts. This chain links TRBV12-3 or TRBV12-4 with TRBJ1-2, with D possibly TRBD1 on 6 matching bases. The germline V and J ends were trimmed by 2 bases and 2 bases, with 9 bases remaining between them. The CDR3 has 14 residues. The CDR3 coding sequence is TGTGCCAGCAGTTTACGGGACACCAACTATGGCTACACCTTC. It is translated as CASSLRDTNYGYTF.

This clonotype has ten or more counts. The J gene is TRBJ2-3, the V gene TRBV5-1, with D perhaps matching TRBD2 (5 bases). CDR1 is SGHRS, CDR2 YFSETQ, per germline. The length of the CDR3 is 14 residues. Trimming left V 4 bases short and J 0 bases short, with 9 bases between. CDR3 bases: TGCGCCAGCAGCCGTCCGGGGAGCACAGATACGCAGTATTTT. Its translation is CASSRPGSTDTQYF.

At least ten counts were recorded for this clonotype. The V gene is TRBV6-1, the J gene TRBJ2-7, with TRBD1 matching over 7 bases. Losses at the gene ends were 1 base for V and 0 bases for J; bases not matched to a gene: 6. Germline V gives CDR1 MNHNS, CDR2 SASEGT. CDR3 size: 16 residues. The CDR3 here is CASSEGRQGISYEQYF. In DNA form, the CDR3 reads TGTGCCAGCAGTGAAGGTAGACAGGGTATCTCCTACGAGCAGTACTTC.

This chain connects TRBV19 to TRBJ1-5, with a weak D call TRBD1 (5 bases). The CDR3 is made up of 13 amino acids. CDR1 is LNHDA and CDR2 is SQIVND in the germline V gene (reference sequence). The ends were cut back, 0 bases at V and 8 bases at J, with 8 bases in the middle. CDR3 loop: CASSIDRAKPQHF. CDR3 in DNA: TGTGCCAGTAGTATAGACAGGGCTAAGCCCCAGCATTTT.

This clonotype turned up a few times. A much larger clone differs by one base, so this may be a read error. The chain couples TRBV13 to TRBJ2-3, with TRBD2 matching over 9 bases. The V gene's germline CDR1 is PRHDT and CDR2 FYEKMQ (reference sequence). The CDR3 is 16 residues long. The CDR3 here is CAGSLTAGGLGDTQYF. In nucleotides, the CDR3 is TGTGCCGGCAGCTTAACAGCGGGAGGCCTCGGGGATACGCAGTATTTT.

The gene calls are TRBV4-1 and TRBJ2-5; 14 bases agree with TRBD2. Germline V gene sequence: CDR1 MGHRA, CDR2 YSYEKL. V shed 3 bases and J 0 bases; nucleotides not matched to a gene: 12. This CDR3 is 20 amino acids long. The CDR3 region has the DNA TGCGCCAGCAGCCAGTTTCCGCTGCCGACTAGCGGGAGGGACCAAGAGACCCAGTACTTC. Translated: CASSQFPLPTSGRDQETQYF.

This clonotype was recorded at least ten times. The chain joins TRBV11-3 to TRBJ2-1, with 8 bases matching TRBD1. The CDR3 totals 14 residues. Germline V CDR1 and CDR2: SGHNT, YENEEA. The J segment lost 9 bases and the V segment lost 5 bases, leaving 9 bases of the junction unmatched. CDR3 sequence reads: CASSPDRGLGEQFF. As DNA, the CDR3 is TGTGCCAGCAGCCCCGACAGGGGTTTAGGTGAGCAGTTCTTC.

This clonotype was seen ten or more times. The chain couples TRBV5-1 to TRBJ2-7; 10 nucleotides align to TRBD2. V gave up 2 bases and J gave up 2 bases; unmatched junction bases: 4. Germline CDR1 is SGHRS and CDR2 is YFSETQ. The CDR3 covers 15 residues. CDR3 coding DNA: TGCGCCAGCAGCTTAGCGGGAGGGATAGCCTACGAGCAGTACTTC. Translation: CASSLAGGIAYEQYF. The full variable domain, rest sourced from reference TRBV5-1 and TRBJ2-7, is KAGVTQTPRYLIKTRGQQVTLSCSPISGHRSVSWYQQTPGQGLQFLFEYFSETQRNKGNFPGRFSGRQFSNSRSEMNVSTLELGDSALYLCASSLAGGIAYEQYFGPGTRLTVT.

This clonotype was seen repeatedly, ten times or more. The chain joins TRBV19 to TRBJ2-5; 9 bases align to TRBD1. Per the germline V gene, CDR1 is LNHDA and CDR2 is SQIVND (reference sequence). This CDR3 is 14 amino acids long. The J segment lost 4 bases and the V segment lost 3 bases, leaving 3 bases of the junction unmatched. CDR3 sequence: CASSIRDRAETQYF. As DNA, the CDR3 is TGTGCCAGTAGTATCCGGGACAGGGCAGAGACCCAGTACTTC.

The gene calls are TRBV19 and TRBJ1-6; 7 nucleotides agree with TRBD1. Germline V gene lookup returns CDR1 LNHDA and CDR2 SQIVND (reference sequence). The CDR3 has 15 residues. J was trimmed by 7 bases and V by 5 bases; bases with no gene match: 8. The CDR3 is CASSPRTGTNSPLHF. CDR3 nucleotides: TGTGCCAGTAGTCCTAGGACAGGTACCAATTCACCCCTCCACTTT.

This clonotype showed up many times. The chain joins TRBV7-9 to TRBJ1-2; TRBD1 might be the D (6 bases). Germline V gene lookup returns CDR1 SEHNR and CDR2 FQNEAQ (reference sequence). The CDR3 is 15 residues long. Trimming pared 3 bases from V and 2 bases from J, leaving 13 bases between. The CDR3 here is CASSFPGQGNYGYTF. The DNA of the CDR3 is TGTGCCAGCAGCTTCCCGGGCCAGGGGAACTATGGCTACACCTTC.

There are many counts of this clonotype. The chain links TRBV28 to TRBJ1-2, with 11 bases that match TRBD1. V gave up 6 bases and J gave up 5 bases; unmatched junction bases: 8. Germline lookup yields CDR1 MDHEN and CDR2 SYDVKM. This CDR3 is 15 amino acids long. This chain's CDR3 is CASRIGTGGTYGYTF. The CDR3 DNA is TGTGCCAGCAGGATAGGGACAGGGGGTACTTATGGCTACACCTTC.

The chain has TRBV5-1 and TRBJ2-5; D is ambiguous. From germline, CDR1 is SGHRS and CDR2 YFSETQ. This CDR3 has 16 amino acids. The V and J ends lost 0 bases and 1 base respectively, with 13 bases between them. The CDR3 protein is CASSLVNWASQETQYF. Written as DNA, the CDR3 is TGCGCCAGCAGCTTGGTTAACTGGGCCAGCCAAGAGACCCAGTACTTC.

The rearrangement links TRBV28 to TRBJ1-5, with 10 nucleotides matching TRBD1. The germline CDR1 and CDR2 sequences are MDHEN and SYDVKM. This CDR3 spans 16 amino acids. Trimming cost V 5 bases and J 6 bases; bases outside gene matches: 10. The CDR3 sequence: CASSRTGTGDLQPQHF. The DNA of the CDR3 is TGTGCCAGCAGTCGAACCGGGACAGGGGACCTTCAGCCCCAGCATTTT.

This clonotype was found a few times. The V and J genes are TRBV6-6 and TRBJ2-1, with a possible D match to TRBD2 (5 bases). V lost 2 bases to trimming and J lost 0 bases, with 14 bases between them. The germline CDR1 and CDR2 sequences are MNHNY and SVGAGI (reference sequence). The CDR3 consists of 17 residues. The CDR3 reads CASSYRGIAPSYNEQFF. CDR3 nucleotides: TGTGCCAGCAGTTACAGAGGGATAGCCCCCTCCTACAATGAGCAGTTCTTC.

This clonotype was counted once. This chain uses TRBV12-3 or TRBV12-4 with TRBJ2-7; D remains unclear. The CDR3 is 13 residues long. The V end lost 4 bases, the J end lost 4 bases, and 11 bases lay between the germline ends. CDR3 loop: CASSSIFGYEQYF. CDR3 bases: TGTGCCAGCAGTTCCATATTCGGTTACGAGCAGTACTTC.

This clonotype was detected ten times or more. This sequence joins TRBV5-1 and TRBJ2-2; the D gene is possibly TRBD1 (5 bases). The V end lost 4 bases, the J end lost 8 bases, and 21 bases lay between the germline ends. CDR3 length: 16 residues. The germline gives CDR1 SGHRS, CDR2 YFSETQ. CDR3 in DNA: TGCGCCAGCAGCCTCAGGGCCCTCTCGGCACCGGGGGAGCTGTTTTTT. Protein: CASSLRALSAPGELFF.

The chain is built from TRBV19 and TRBJ2-1, with TRBD2 matching over 10 bases. CDR1 and CDR2 (germline): LNHDA, SQIVND (reference sequence). This CDR3 is 16 amino acids long. V shed 5 bases, J shed 4 bases, and the junction held 8 bases outside the gene matches. In nucleotides, the CDR3 is TGTGCCAGTAGTCGCCTTACTAGCGGGGCTTACAATGAGCAGTTCTTC. Protein product: CASSRLTSGAYNEQFF.

This clonotype was counted many times. The V gene is TRBV11-1, the J gene TRBJ2-7; possibly TRBD2 for D (6 bases). The length of the CDR3 is 13 residues. Germline values: CDR1 SGHAT, CDR2 FQDESV (reference sequence). Trimming pared 5 bases from V and 3 bases from J, leaving 11 bases between. The CDR3 bases are TGTGCCAGCAGCCCGGGACTCGTCTACGAGCAGTACTTC. Translated: CASSPGLVYEQYF.

This clonotype was found many times. The rearrangement joins TRBV20-1 to TRBJ2-7; 10 bases are shared with TRBD2. Germline V gene lookup returns CDR1 DFQATT and CDR2 SNEGSKA (reference sequence). Trimming at V came to 6 bases and at J to 1 base, leaving 6 bases not matched to a gene. CDR3 length: 14 amino acids. In DNA, the CDR3 is TGCAGTGCCATAGCGGGAGGTCATTCCTACGAGCAGTACTTC. Protein: CSAIAGGHSYEQYF.

This clonotype was found many times. The V call is TRBV7-9, the J call TRBJ2-5; D gene uncertain. The CDR3 runs to 12 residues. V was clipped by 5 bases and J by 9 bases, with 13 bases between them. Germline V gene data show CDR1 as SEHNR and CDR2 as FQNEAQ (reference sequence). CDR3 sequence: CASSLSSPAQYF. CDR3 DNA: TGTGCCAGCAGCCTATCTTCGCCCGCCCAGTACTTC.